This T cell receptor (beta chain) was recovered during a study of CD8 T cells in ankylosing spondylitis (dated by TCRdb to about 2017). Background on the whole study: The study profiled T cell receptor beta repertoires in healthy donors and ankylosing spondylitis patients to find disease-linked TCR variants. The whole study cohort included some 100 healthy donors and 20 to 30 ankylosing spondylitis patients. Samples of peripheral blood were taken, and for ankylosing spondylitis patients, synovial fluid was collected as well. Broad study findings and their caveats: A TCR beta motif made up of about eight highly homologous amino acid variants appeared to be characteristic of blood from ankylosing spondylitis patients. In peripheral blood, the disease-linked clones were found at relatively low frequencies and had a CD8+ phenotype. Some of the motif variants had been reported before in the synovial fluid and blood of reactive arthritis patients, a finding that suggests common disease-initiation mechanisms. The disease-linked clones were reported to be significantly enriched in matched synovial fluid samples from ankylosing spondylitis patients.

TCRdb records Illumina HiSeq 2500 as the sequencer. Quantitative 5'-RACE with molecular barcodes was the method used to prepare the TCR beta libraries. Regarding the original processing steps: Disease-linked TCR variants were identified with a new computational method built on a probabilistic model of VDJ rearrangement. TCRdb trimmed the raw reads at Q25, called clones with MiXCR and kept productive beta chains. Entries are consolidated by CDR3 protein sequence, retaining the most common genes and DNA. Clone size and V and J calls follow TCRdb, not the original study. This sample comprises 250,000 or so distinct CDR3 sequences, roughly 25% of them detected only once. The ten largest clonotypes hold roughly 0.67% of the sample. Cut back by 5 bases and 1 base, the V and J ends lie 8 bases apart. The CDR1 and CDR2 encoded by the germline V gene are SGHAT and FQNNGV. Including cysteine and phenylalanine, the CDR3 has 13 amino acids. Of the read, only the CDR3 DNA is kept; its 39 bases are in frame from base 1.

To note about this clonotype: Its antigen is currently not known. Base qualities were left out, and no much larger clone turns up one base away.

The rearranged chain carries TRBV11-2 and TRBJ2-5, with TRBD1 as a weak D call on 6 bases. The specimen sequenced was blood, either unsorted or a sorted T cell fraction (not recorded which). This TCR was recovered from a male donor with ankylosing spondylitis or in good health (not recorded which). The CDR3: CASSQDSQETQYF. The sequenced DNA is TGTGCCAGCAGCCAGGACAGCCAAGAGACCCAGTACTTC.